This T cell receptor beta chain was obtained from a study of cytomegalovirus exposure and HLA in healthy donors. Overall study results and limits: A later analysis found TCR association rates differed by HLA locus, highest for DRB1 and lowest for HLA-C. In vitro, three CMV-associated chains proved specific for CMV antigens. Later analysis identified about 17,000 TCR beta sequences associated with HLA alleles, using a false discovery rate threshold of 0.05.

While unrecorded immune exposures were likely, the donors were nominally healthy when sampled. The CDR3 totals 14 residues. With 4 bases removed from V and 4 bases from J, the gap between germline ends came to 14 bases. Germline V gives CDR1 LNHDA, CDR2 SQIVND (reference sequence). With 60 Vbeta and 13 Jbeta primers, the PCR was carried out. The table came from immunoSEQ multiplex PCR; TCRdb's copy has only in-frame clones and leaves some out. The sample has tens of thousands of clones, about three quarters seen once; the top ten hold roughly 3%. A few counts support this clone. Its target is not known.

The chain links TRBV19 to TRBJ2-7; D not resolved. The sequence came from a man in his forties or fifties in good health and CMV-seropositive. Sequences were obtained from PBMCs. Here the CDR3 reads CASSRRNPPYEQYF. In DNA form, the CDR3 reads TGTGCCAGTAGTAGGAGAAACCCTCCATACGAGCAGTACTTC.